This TCR beta chain was obtained from a study of early T cells in non-severe SARS-CoV-2 infection. MiXCR, run by TCRdb on the 5' RACE reads, gives a single entry per CDR3 protein. This sample has nearly 110,000 distinct CDR3 sequences; approximately 12% occur once, and the top ten carry about 8.1%. Trimming removed 2 bases from V and 5 bases from J, with 4 bases in between. CDR3 length: 11 residues. Germline loops: CDR1 SGHKS, CDR2 YYEKEE (reference sequence). The clonotype was recovered from an adult who was a healthcare worker with PCR-confirmed SARS-CoV-2 infection or an uninfected control (not recorded which). This chain uses TRBV5-5 with TRBJ1-2; D ambiguous. Sequenced: whole blood. The CDR3 loop reads CASSLQYGYTF. The DNA for the CDR3 is TGTGCCAGCAGCTTACAATATGGCTACACCTTC.